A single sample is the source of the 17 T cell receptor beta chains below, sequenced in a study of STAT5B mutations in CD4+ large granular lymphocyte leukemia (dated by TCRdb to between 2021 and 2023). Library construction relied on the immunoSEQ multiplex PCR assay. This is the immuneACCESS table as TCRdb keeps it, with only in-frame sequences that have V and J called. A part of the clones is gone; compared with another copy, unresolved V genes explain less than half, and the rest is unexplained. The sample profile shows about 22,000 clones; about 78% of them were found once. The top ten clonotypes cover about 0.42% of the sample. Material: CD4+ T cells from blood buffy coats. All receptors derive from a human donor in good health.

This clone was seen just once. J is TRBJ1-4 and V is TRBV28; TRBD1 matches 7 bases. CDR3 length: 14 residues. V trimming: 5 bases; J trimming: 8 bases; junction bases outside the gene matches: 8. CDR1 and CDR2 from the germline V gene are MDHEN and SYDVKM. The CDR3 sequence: CASSLWTGGEKLFF. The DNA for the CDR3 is TGTGCCAGCAGTCTCTGGACAGGCGGGGAAAAACTGTTTTTT.

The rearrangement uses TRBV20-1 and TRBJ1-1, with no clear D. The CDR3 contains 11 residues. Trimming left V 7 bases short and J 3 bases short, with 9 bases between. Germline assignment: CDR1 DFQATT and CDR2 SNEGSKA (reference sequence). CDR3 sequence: CSVREYTEAFF. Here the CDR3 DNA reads TGCAGTGTGAGGGAGTACACTGAAGCTTTCTTT.

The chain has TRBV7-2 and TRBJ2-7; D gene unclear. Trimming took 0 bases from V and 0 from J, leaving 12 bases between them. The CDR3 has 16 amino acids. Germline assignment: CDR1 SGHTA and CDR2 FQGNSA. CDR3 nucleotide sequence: TGTGCCAGCAGCTTAGCCCGCAGCAGGAGCTCCTACGAGCAGTACTTC. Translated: CASSLARSRSSYEQYF.

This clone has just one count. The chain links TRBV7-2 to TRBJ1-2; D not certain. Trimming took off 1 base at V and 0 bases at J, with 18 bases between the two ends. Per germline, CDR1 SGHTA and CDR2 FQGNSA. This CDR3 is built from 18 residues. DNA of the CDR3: TGTGCCAGCAGCTTAGGACTTGTCCTCTCCTTAGCTAACTATGGCTACACCTTC. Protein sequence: CASSLGLVLSLANYGYTF.

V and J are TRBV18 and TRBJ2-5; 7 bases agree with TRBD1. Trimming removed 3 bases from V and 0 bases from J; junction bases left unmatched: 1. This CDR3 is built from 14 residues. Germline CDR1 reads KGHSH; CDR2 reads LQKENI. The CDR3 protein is CASSPTGNQETQYF. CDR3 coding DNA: TGTGCCAGCTCACCGACAGGGAACCAAGAGACCCAGTACTTC.

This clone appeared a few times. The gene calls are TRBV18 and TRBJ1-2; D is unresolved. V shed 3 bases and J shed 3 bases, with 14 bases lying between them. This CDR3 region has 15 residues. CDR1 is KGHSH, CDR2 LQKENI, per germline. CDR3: CASSPIGQDDYGYTF. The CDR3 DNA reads TGTGCCAGCTCACCCATCGGGCAGGATGACTATGGCTACACCTTC.

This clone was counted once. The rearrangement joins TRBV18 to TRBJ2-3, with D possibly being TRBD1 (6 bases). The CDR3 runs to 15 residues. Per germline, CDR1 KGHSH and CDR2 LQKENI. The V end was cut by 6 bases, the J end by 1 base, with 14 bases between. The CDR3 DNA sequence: TGTGCCAGCTCCGATACGGGACACGGCACAGATACGCAGTATTTT. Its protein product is CASSDTGHGTDTQYF. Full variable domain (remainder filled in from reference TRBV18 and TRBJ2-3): NAGVMQNPRHLVRRRGQEARLRCSPMKGHSHVYWYRQLPEEGLKFMVYLQKENIIDESGMPKERFSAEFPKEGPSILRIQQVVRGDSAAYFCASSDTGHGTDTQYFGPGTRLTVL.

CDR3 in amino acids: CASSAKEARDSFTEAFF. CDR3 sequence (DNA): TGTGCCAGCTCAGCCAAAGAGGCCAGGGATTCCTTCACTGAAGCTTTCTTT. The chain recombines TRBV18 with TRBJ1-1, with D perhaps TRBD1 (5 bases). V lost 5 bases, J lost 4 bases, and 23 bases lay in between. Germline V gene sequence: CDR1 KGHSH, CDR2 LQKENI. The CDR3 covers 17 residues.

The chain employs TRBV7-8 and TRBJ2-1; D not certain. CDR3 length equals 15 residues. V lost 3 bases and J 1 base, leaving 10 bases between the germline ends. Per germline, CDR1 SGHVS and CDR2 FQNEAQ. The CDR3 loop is CASSFDLGSYNEQFF. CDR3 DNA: TGTGCCAGCAGCTTTGATCTAGGGTCCTACAATGAGCAGTTCTTC. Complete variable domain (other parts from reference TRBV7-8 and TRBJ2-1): GAGVSQSPRYKVAKRGQDVALRCDPISGHVSLFWYQQALGQGPEFLTYFQNEAQLDKSGLPSDRFFAERPEGSVSTLKIQRTQQEDSAVYLCASSFDLGSYNEQFFGPGTRLTVL.

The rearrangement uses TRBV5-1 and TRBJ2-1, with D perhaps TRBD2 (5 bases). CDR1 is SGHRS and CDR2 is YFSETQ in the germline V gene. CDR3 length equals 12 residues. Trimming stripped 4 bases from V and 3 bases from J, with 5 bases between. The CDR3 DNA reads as TGCGCCAGCAGCCGGGACTACAATGAGCAGTTCTTC. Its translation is CASSRDYNEQFF.

CDR3 sequence (DNA): TGTGCCAGCAGTTGGGCCAGGGGCTACGAGCAGTACTTC. It translates to CASSWARGYEQYF. The chain uses TRBV2 and TRBJ2-5; perhaps TRBD1 as D (6 bases). The DNA end lines up better with TRBJ2-7; the J call may be wrong. This CDR3 comprises 13 residues. CDR1 and CDR2 from the germline V gene are SNHLY and FYNNEI.

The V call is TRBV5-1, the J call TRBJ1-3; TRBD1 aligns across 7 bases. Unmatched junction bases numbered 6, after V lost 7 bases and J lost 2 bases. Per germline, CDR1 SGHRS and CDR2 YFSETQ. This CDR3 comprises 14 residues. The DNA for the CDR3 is TGCGCCAGCGCCGGGACAGCCACTGGAAACACCATATATTTT. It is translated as CASAGTATGNTIYF.

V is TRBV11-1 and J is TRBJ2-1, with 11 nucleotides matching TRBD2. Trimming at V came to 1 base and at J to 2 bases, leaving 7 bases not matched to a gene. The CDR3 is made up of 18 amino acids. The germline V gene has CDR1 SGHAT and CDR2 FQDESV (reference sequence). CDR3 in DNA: TGTGCCAGCAGCTTAGATCGACTAGCGGGGTCCCCCTACAATGAGCAGTTCTTC. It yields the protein CASSLDRLAGSPYNEQFF.

In DNA form, the CDR3 reads TGTGCCAGCAGGCGAATTGGCCCAGCGGGGACCCAAGAGACCCAGTACTTC. Its protein product is CASRRIGPAGTQETQYF. The rearrangement links TRBV7-8 to TRBJ2-5, with 7 bases matching TRBD2. The CDR3 is 17 amino acids. After removal of 6 bases from V and 1 base from J, the junction contained 14 bases not matched to a gene. Per the germline V gene, CDR1 is SGHVS and CDR2 is FQNEAQ.

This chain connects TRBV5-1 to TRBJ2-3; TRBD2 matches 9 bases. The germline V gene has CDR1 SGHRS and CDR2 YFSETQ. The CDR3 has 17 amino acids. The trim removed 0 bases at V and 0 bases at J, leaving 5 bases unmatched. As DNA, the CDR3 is TGCGCCAGCAGCTTGGCGGGCCTAGCGGGAAGCACAGATACGCAGTATTTT. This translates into CASSLAGLAGSTDTQYF.

The CDR3 is CATRWQSTDTQYF. In DNA, the CDR3 is TGTGCCACCCGATGGCAGAGCACAGATACGCAGTATTTT. The genes are TRBV28 and TRBJ2-3; D uncertain. CDR1 and CDR2 from the germline V gene are MDHEN and SYDVKM. The CDR3 is made up of 13 amino acids. V gave up 10 bases and J gave up 0 bases, with 11 bases separating them.

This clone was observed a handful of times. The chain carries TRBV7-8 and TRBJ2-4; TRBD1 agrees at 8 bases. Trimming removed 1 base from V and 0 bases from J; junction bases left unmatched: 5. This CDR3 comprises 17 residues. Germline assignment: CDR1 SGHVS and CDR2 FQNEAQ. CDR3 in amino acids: CASSLVAGQVAKNIQYF. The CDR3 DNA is TGTGCCAGCAGCTTAGTGGCGGGACAGGTAGCCAAAAACATTCAGTACTTC.